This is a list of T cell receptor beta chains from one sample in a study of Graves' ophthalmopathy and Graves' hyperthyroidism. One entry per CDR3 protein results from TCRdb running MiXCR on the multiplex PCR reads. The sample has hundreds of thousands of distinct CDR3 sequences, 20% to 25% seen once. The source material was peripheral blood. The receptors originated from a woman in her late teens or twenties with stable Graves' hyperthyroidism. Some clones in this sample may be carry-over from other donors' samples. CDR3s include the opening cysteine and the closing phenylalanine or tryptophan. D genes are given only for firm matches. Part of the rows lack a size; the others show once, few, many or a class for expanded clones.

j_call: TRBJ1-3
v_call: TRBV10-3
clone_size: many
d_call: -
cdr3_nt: TGTGCCATCAGTGAAACAGGGTCAGGAAACACCATATATTTT
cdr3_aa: CAISETGSGNTIYF

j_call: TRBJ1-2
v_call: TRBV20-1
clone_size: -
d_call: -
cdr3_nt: TGCAGTGCTAGAGATCGGGGAGGGAGTGACGGCTACACCTTC
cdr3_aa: CSARDRGGSDGYTF

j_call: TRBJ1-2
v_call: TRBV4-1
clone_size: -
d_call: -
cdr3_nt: TGCGCCAGCAGCCAAGGAACAGGCGCGAACTATGGCTACACCTTC
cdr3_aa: CASSQGTGANYGYTF

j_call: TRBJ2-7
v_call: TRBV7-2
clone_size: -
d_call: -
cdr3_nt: TGTGCCAGCAGCTTAGGGGTCAACGAGCAGTACTTC
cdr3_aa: CASSLGVNEQYF

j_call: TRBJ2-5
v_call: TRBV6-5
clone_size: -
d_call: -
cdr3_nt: TGTGCCAGCAGTTACCATCCGGGGGCGGAAGAGACCCAGGACTTC
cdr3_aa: CASSYHPGAEETQDF

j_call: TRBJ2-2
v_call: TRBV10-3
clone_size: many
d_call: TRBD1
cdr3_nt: TGTGCCATCAGTGGGACAGGGGCCGGGGAGCTGTTTTTT
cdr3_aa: CAISGTGAGELFF

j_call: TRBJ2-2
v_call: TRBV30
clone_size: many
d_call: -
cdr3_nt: TGTGCCGAGGCCTCGCAGGGGCGACCGAACACCGGGGAGCTGTTTTTT
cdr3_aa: CAEASQGRPNTGELFF

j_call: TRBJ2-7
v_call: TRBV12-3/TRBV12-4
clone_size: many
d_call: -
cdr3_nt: TGTGCCAGCAGTCCCGGGACACTGGCCTCCTACGAGCAGTACTTC
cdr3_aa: CASSPGTLASYEQYF

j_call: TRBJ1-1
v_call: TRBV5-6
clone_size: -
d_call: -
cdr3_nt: TGTGCCAGCCGCAGCGCGGGCACTGAAGCTTTCTTT
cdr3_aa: CASRSAGTEAFF

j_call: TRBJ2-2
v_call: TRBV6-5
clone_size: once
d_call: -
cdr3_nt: TGTGCCAGCAGTTACCCATCGGGGCCAGTTCACACCGGGGAGCTGTTTTTT
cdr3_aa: CASSYPSGPVHTGELFF

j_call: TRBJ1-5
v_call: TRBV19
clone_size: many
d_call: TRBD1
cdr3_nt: TGTGCCAGTGGCCACGGGGGGGGGACAGGCCTTTCGGGCAATCAGCCCCAGCATTTT
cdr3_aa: CASGHGGGTGLSGNQPQHF

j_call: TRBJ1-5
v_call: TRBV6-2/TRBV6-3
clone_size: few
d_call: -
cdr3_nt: TGTGCCAGCAGTTCTTTAGTGGGGACCGCAAATCAGCCCCAGCATTTT
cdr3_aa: CASSSLVGTANQPQHF

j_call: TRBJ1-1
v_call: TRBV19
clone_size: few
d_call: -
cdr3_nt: TGTGCCAGTAGTGAATCGGGACGGCTGGCGGCTTTCTTT
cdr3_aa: CASSESGRLAAFF

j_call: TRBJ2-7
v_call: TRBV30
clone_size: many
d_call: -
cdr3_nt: TGTGCCTGGACCGGGCAGGGGGGGGACGAGCAGTACTTC
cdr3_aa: CAWTGQGGDEQYF

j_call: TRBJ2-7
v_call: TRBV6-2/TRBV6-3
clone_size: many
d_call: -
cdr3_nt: TGTGCCAGCAGAAATGGGGGGGGCCTCTACGAGCAGTACTTC
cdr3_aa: CASRNGGGLYEQYF

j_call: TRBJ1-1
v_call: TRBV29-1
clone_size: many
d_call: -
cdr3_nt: TGCAGCGCCAAAGTCGTGATGAACACTGAAGCTTTCTTT
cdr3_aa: CSAKVVMNTEAFF

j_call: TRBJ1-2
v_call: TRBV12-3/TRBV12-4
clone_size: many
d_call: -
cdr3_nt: TGTGCCAGCACCTTGACAGGCGCCGGTGACTACACCTTC
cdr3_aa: CASTLTGAGDYTF

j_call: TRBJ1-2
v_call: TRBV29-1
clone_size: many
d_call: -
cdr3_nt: TGCAGCGTGGTTGGGGACACAACTAACTATGGCTACACCTTC
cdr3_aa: CSVVGDTTNYGYTF

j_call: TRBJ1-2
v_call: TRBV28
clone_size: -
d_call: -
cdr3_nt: TGTGCCAGCAGTTTGGAGACAGGTATACGTGGCTACACCTTC
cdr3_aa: CASSLETGIRGYTF

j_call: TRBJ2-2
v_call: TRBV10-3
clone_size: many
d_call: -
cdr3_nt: TGTGCCATCAGTGAGACTACACGGGGTGGCGGGAAGAACACCGGGGAGCTGTTTTTT
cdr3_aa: CAISETTRGGGKNTGELFF

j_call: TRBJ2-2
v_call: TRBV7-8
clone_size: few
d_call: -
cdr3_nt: TGTGCCAGCAGCTTCCCCGGGACACCGAACACCGGGGAGCTGTTTTTT
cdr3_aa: CASSFPGTPNTGELFF

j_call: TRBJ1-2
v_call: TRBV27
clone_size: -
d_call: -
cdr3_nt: TGTGCCAGCAGTCCGACCGGGCAACCGGATGGCTACACCTTC
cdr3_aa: CASSPTGQPDGYTF

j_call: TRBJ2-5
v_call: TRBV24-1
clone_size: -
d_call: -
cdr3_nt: TGTGCCACCAGTAACAGGGACCAAGAGACCCAGTACTTC
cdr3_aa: CATSNRDQETQYF

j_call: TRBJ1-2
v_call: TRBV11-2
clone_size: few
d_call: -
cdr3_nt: TGTGCCAGCAGCTTAGAAATACGCGCTCCGAGATTCTATGGCTACACCTTC
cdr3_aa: CASSLEIRAPRFYGYTF

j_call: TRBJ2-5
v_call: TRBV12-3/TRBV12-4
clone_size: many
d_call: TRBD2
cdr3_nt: TGTGCCAGCAGTACGACTAGCGGGGGCCTCCGGCGACACTTC
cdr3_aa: CASSTTSGGLRRHF

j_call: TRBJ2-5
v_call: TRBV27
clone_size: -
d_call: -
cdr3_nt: TGTGCCAGCAGTTTATCCAGGACAGCTACCCAAGAGACCCAGTACTTC
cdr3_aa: CASSLSRTATQETQYF

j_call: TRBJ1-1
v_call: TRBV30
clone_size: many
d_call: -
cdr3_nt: TGTGCCTGGAGCGACCAGCAAATCTGGGCTTTCTTT
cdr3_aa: CAWSDQQIWAFF

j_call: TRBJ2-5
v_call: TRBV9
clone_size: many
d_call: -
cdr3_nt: TGTGCCAGCAGCGGGGCAGGGGGGAAAGAGACCCAGTACTTC
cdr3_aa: CASSGAGGKETQYF

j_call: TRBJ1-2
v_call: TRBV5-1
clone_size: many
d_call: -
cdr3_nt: TGCGCCAGCAGCGAGGAGGGCGCCTATGGCTACACCTTC
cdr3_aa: CASSEEGAYGYTF

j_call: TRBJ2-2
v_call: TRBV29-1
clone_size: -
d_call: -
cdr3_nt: TGCAGCGTTGATTTGCGCGCCGGGGAGCTGTTTTTT
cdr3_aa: CSVDLRAGELFF

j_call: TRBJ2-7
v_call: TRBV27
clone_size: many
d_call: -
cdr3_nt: TGTGCCAGCAGTTTAAATTGGGAGAGGCAGGCCTACGAGCAGTACTTC
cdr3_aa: CASSLNWERQAYEQYF

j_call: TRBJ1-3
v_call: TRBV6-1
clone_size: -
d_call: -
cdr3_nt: TGTGCCAGCAGTACCCTTGTGGCCGGAGCTGGAAACACCATATATTTT
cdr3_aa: CASSTLVAGAGNTIYF

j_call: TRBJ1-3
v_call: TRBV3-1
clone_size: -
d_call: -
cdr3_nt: TGTGCCAGCAGCCAAGAAGGTCCAGCGAGAGGAAACACCATATATTTT
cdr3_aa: CASSQEGPARGNTIYF

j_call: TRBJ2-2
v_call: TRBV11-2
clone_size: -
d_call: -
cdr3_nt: TGTGCCAGCAGCCCATACAGCGGGCTGAACACCGGGGAGCTGTTTTTT
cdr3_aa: CASSPYSGLNTGELFF

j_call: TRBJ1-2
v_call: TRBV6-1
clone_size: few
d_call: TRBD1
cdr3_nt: TGTGCCAGCAGCCAATGGACAGGGGGACTCCTAAACTATGGCTACACCTTC
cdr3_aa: CASSQWTGGLLNYGYTF

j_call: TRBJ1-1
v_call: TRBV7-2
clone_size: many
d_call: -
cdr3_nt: TGTGCCAGCAGCTCTGGGGGATTGGCTTTCTTT
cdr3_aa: CASSSGGLAFF

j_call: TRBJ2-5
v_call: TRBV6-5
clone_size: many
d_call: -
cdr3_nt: TGTGCCAGCAGTTACTCGTTCCCCAAACTGAAAGAGACCCAGTACTTC
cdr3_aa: CASSYSFPKLKETQYF

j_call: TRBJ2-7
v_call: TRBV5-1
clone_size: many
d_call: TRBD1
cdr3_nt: TGCGCCAGCACCAAGGACAGGGGGCCGTACGAGCAGTACTTC
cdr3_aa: CASTKDRGPYEQYF

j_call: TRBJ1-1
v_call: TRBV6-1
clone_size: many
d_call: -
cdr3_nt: TGTGCCAGCAGCCCTTTGGGGAGTGAAGCTTTCTTT
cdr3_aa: CASSPLGSEAFF

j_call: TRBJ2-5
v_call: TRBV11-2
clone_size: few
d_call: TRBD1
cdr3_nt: TGTGCCAGCAGCGTGGGACAGGCGAACCAAGAGACCCAGTACTTC
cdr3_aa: CASSVGQANQETQYF

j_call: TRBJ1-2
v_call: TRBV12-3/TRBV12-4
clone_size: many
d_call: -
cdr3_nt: TGTGCCAGCAGCACGACAGCCTACTATGGCTACACCTTC
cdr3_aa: CASSTTAYYGYTF

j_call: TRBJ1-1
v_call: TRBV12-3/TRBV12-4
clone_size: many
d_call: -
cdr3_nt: TGTGCCAGCAGTTTAGGACAGGCTTCGACTGAAGCTTTCTTT
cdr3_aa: CASSLGQASTEAFF

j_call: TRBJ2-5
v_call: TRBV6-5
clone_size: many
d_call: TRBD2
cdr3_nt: TGTGCCAGCAGTTACTCCTGGACTAGCTCCGTCGAGACCCAGTACTTC
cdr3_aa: CASSYSWTSSVETQYF

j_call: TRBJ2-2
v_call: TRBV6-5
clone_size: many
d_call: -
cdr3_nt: TGTGCCAGCAGTTATGGGAGCGTACTATCGAACACCGGGGAGCTGTTTTTT
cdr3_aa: CASSYGSVLSNTGELFF

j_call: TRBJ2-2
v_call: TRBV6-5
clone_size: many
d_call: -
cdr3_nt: TGTGCCAGCAGGTACACAGCGAACACCGGGGAGCTGTTTTTT
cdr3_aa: CASRYTANTGELFF

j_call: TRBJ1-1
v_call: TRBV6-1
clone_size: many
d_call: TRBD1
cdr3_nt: TGTGCCAGCAGGCCGGGACAGGGTGCGGACACTGAAGCTTTCTTT
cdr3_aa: CASRPGQGADTEAFF

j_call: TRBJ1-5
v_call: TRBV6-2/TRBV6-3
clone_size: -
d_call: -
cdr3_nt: TGTGCCAGCAGCCACTCTGTTCGGTACGGTTATAGCAATCAGCCCCAGCATTTT
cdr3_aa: CASSHSVRYGYSNQPQHF

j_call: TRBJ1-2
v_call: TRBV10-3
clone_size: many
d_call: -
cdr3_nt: TGTGCCATCAGTGAGGGGGGAGGAAACTATGGCTACACCTTC
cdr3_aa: CAISEGGGNYGYTF

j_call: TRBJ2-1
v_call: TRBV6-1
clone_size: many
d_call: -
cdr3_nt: TGTGCCAGCAGTGGCCTAGGGGGGGGAGGGAATGAGCAGTTCTTC
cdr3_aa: CASSGLGGGGNEQFF

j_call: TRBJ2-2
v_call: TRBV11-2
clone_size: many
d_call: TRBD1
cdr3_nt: TGTGCCAGCGGGCTGTTGGACAGGGGGCAGGGCACCGGGGAGCTGTTTTTT
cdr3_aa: CASGLLDRGQGTGELFF